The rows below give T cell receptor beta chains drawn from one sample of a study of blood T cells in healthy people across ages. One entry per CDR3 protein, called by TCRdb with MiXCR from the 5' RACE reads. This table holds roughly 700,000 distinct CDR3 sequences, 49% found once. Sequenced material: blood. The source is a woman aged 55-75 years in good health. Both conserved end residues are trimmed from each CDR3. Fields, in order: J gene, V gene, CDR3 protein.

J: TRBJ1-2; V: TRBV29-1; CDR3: SARDAANYGYT
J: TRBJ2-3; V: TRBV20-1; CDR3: SASIRADTDTQY
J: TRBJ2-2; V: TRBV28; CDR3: ASSSAHHRGELF
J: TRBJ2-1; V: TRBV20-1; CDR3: SPEENEQF
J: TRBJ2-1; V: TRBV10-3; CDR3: AISEGGGPGHEQF
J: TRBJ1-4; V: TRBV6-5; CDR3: ASSKTFRGVGEKLF
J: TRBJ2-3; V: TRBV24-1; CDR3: ATSMGLAPIRDTQY
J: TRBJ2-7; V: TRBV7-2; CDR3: ASSPSGKGSYEQY
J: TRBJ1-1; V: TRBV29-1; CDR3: SVIRDVNTEAF
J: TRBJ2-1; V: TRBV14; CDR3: ASSTGTSPYNEQF
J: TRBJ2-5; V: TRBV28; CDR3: ASSPLQGTAQETQY
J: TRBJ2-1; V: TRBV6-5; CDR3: ASIGADALSYNEQF
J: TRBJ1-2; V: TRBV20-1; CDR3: SARPSGEDGYT
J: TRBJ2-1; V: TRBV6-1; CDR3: ASSAGTANNEQF
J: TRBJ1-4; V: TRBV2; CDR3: ASSEGRGANEKLF
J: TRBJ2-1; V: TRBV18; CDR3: ASSPPSGPLQF
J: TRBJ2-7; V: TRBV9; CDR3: ASSVEDCEQY
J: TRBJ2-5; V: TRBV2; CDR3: ASSEGDRTQETQY
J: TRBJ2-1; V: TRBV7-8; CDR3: ASSLVGAGGPGNEQF
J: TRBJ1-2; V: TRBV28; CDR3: ASSQGWSNYGYT
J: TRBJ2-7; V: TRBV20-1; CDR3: SATLAGASYEQY
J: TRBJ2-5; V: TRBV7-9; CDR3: ASSVTRTVYVETQY
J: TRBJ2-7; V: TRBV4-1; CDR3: ASSQGEGYYEQY
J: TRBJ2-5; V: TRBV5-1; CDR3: ASSPGQEEETQY
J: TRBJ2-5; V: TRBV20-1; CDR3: SARDMAGAETQY
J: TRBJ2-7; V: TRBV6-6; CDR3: ASSYSEGQGGEQY
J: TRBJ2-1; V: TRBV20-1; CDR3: SARDWVAGVQQF
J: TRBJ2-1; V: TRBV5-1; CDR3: ASSPTGTSVNEQF